This T cell receptor beta chain was recovered during a study of patients and donors after allogeneic stem cell transplantation. TCRdb called the RT-PCR reads again in MiXCR, with one record for every CDR3 protein. The sample has tens of thousands of distinct CDR3 sequences, 6.5% to 10% seen once; the top ten hold roughly 50%. This clonotype was seen more than once but under ten times. The sequencing sample was made of blood, either unsorted or a sorted T cell fraction (not recorded which). This sequence originates from a human donor who was either an allogeneic HSCT recipient or a stem cell or donor lymphocyte infusion donor (not recorded which). It is not recorded whose cells these are; they may come from a transplant donor.

This CDR3 reads CASSVAGGTTGELFF. CDR3 coding DNA: TGTGCCAGCAGCGTAGCCGGGGGGACCACCGGGGAGCTGTTTTTT. The chain links TRBV9 to TRBJ2-2; 7 bases fit TRBD2. Trimming removed 0 bases from V and 4 bases from J; junction bases left unmatched: 3. The germline V gene encodes CDR1 SGDLS and CDR2 YYNGEE. CDR3 length: 15 residues.